The entry below gives a single T cell receptor (beta chain) sequence along with its context. This clonotype occurred many times. What antigen it recognizes has not been identified. Base qualities were left out, and no much larger clone turns up one base away. The germline V gene sets CDR1 to MDHEN and CDR2 to SYDVKM. The cysteine opens and the phenylalanine closes a CDR3 of 14 amino acids. Only CDR3 DNA remains: 42 bases, in frame from the first base. The junction shows trimming of 3 bases on V and 5 bases on J, plus 14 bases between the germline ends. This entry is derived from a study of response to subunit inactivated influenza vaccine listed by TCRdb under 2018. With regard to the full study: The study used deep quantitative T cell receptor repertoire profiling to track responses to a trivalent subunit inactivated influenza vaccine.

The research as a whole found: The authors suggested that each seasonal influenza vaccination may recruit only a limited number of new T cells.

The protocol used for the library was RT-PCR. TCRdb shows the sequencer as Illumina HiSeq 2500. The public reads were reprocessed in TCRdb via fastp at Q25 and MiXCR, keeping in-frame beta chains. Identical CDR3 proteins give one entry, which carries the most common genes and DNA. This sample is represented by fewer than 750,000 distinct CDR3 sequences; approximately 14% of them were singletons. 11% of the sample belongs to the ten largest clones. Here the sequenced sample was PBMCs from blood, taken 11 to 12 days after vaccination. The chain is made from TRBV28 and TRBJ2-7; TRBD1 might be the D gene, on 6 matching bases. The receptor's source is a man between 50 and 59 years old who received an inactivated influenza vaccine. Donor details come from another sample of the same person, matched by shared clones. This receptor carries the CDR3 CASSFRQERDEQYF. The sequenced DNA is TGTGCCAGCAGTTTCCGACAGGAGCGTGACGAGCAGTACTTC.